These 9 T cell receptor beta chains share one sample of origin, sequenced in a study of OX40 agonist ivuxolimab in advanced cancers. Here immunoSEQ multiplex PCR was the method, and the copy in TCRdb shows in-frame clones only, minus some. The table lists around 64,000 clones, around 88% of them singletons. The sample in question was CD4+ or CD8+ T cells sorted from blood, obtained in a trial of the OX40 agonist ivuxolimab. These receptors came from an adult with an advanced solid tumor such as melanoma, head and neck, liver or kidney cancer.

This clone has a handful of counts. V is TRBV18 and J is TRBJ1-1; D unclear. The germline CDR1 and CDR2 sequences are KGHSH and LQKENI. Trimming cost V 0 bases and J 1 base, with 6 bases left between them. The CDR3 contains 14 residues. The CDR3 loop is CASSPPHRNTEAFF. The DNA of the CDR3 is TGTGCCAGCTCACCACCACATCGGAACACTGAAGCTTTCTTT.

V gene TRBV19 combines with J gene TRBJ2-7, with 8 bases that match TRBD2. Germline values: CDR1 LNHDA, CDR2 SQIVND (reference sequence). J was trimmed by 2 bases and V by 5 bases; bases with no gene match: 8. The CDR3 extends over 15 amino acids. DNA for the CDR3: TGTGCCAGTAGTCCAGGAGCGGGGGTAACCTACGAGCAGTACTTC. This gives the protein CASSPGAGVTYEQYF.

The J gene is TRBJ1-1, the V gene TRBV29-1; 7 bases map to TRBD1. CDR3 size: 13 residues. Looked up from germline, CDR1 is SQVTM and CDR2 is ANQGSEA. V lost 7 bases, J lost 0 bases, and 5 bases stayed unmatched. CDR3 region: CSGAGQMNTEAFF. The CDR3, as DNA: TGCAGCGGCGCGGGACAGATGAACACTGAAGCTTTCTTT.

This clone has just one count. The chain combines TRBV5-6 with TRBJ2-5; TRBD1 agrees at 8 bases. Per germline, CDR1 SGHDT and CDR2 YYEEEE. The CDR3 totals 15 residues. V gave up 0 bases and J gave up 10 bases; unmatched junction bases: 11. The CDR3 region has the DNA TGTGCCAGCAGCTTGGGAGACAGGGGACGGGCTAACCAGTACTTC. Residues: CASSLGDRGRANQYF.

This sequence joins TRBV19 and TRBJ1-2, with 7 bases lining up with TRBD1. Trimming at V came to 4 bases and at J to 4 bases, leaving 6 bases not matched to a gene. Germline V gives CDR1 LNHDA, CDR2 SQIVND (reference sequence). The CDR3 is made up of 14 amino acids. CDR3 coding DNA: TGTGCCAGTAGTAACGACAGGGCCGTCTATGGCTACACCTTC. This gives the protein CASSNDRAVYGYTF.

This chain links TRBV6-5 with TRBJ2-5; 10 bases fit TRBD2. With V trimmed by 8 bases and J by 5 bases, 8 bases remained unmatched. Germline assignment: CDR1 MNHEY and CDR2 SVGAGI. This CDR3 comprises 14 residues. CDR3 bases: TGTGCCAGCGGGAAACTAGCGGGGAGGGAGACCCAGTACTTC. Protein sequence: CASGKLAGRETQYF.

This chain joins TRBV7-3 and TRBJ1-2; 7 bases align to TRBD1. With 5 bases clipped from V and 4 bases from J, the junction kept 7 bases outside the gene matches. In germline, CDR1 is SGHTA, CDR2 FQGTGA. The CDR3 consists of 14 residues. DNA for the CDR3: TGTGCCAGCAGCCTTACAGGGGTAGGCTATGGCTACACCTTC. It is translated as CASSLTGVGYGYTF.

This clone was detected a few times. The rearrangement joins TRBV30 to TRBJ1-1; D might be TRBD1 (6 bases). This CDR3 has 15 residues. Germline V lookup: CDR1 GTSNPN, CDR2 SVGIG (reference sequence). V lost 4 bases and J 0 bases, leaving 15 bases between the germline ends. CDR3: CAWKWRDTMNTEAFF. CDR3 in DNA: TGTGCCTGGAAGTGGCGGGACACCATGAACACTGAAGCTTTCTTT.

This chain uses TRBV2 with TRBJ2-2, with 9 positions matching TRBD2. The germline CDR1 and CDR2 sequences are SNHLY and FYNNEI. The junction had 20 bases not matched to a gene; V was cut back by 10 bases and J by 2 bases. The CDR3 extends over 19 amino acids. The CDR3, as DNA: TGTGCCACCGGGGGGGCTAGCGGGACTCGCGGAGCTAACACCGGGGAGCTGTTTTTT. Protein product: CATGGASGTRGANTGELFF.